One TCR beta chain is described in this entry. The antigen is not known. This record comes from a study of T cell responses to AZD1222 COVID-19 vaccine. Study results and caveats: Repertoires were sampled only after the peak T cell response. Spike-specific TCR breadth and depth both grew after two AZD1222 doses. In a largely white British group with more females than males, clonal diversity was possibly underestimated. Spike-wide coverage was observed for vaccine-associated CD4 TCRs, with dominant responses at 160-218 and 743-854.

The CDR3 totals 15 residues. V was pared by 1 base and J by 3 bases, with 4 bases of the junction left unmatched. Germline V gene lookup returns CDR1 SGHNT and CDR2 YYREEE (reference sequence). Repertoires were generated with immunoSEQ multiplex PCR, while TCRdb's copy carries only in-frame clones and drops some. Of under 120,000 clones listed, more than 90% are singletons. This receptor was identified in an adult in good health. The sequences come from peripheral blood, collected on day 0 of AZD1222 vaccination. This rearrangement joins TRBV5-4 to TRBJ2-7; TRBD2 agrees at 10 bases. CDR3 sequence (DNA): TGTGCCAGCAGCTTGAGTCTAGCGGGAGACTACGAGCAGTACTTC. Translated: CASSLSLAGDYEQYF.